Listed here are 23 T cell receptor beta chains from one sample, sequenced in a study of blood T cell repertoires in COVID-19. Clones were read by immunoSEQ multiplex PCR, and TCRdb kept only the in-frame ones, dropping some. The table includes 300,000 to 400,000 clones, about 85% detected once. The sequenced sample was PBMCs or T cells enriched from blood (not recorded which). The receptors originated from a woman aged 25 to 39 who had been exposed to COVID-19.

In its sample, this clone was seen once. The CDR3 coding sequence is TGTGCCAGCAGCCCCAGAGCGGGGGGGCCAGATACGCAGTATTTT. Translating it yields CASSPRAGGPDTQYF. The rearrangement links TRBV7-9 to TRBJ2-3; TRBD2 agrees at 10 bases. The trim removed 5 bases at V and 4 bases at J, leaving 6 bases unmatched. Germline CDR1 is SEHNR and CDR2 is FQNEAQ (reference sequence). The CDR3 runs to 15 residues.

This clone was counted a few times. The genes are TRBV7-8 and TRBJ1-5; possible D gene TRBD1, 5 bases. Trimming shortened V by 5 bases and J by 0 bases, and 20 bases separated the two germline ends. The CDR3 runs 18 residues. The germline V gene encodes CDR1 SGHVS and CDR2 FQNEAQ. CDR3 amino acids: CASSHGGDRGYSNQPQHF. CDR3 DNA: TGTGCCAGCAGCCACGGAGGGGATCGAGGGTATAGCAATCAGCCCCAGCATTTT.

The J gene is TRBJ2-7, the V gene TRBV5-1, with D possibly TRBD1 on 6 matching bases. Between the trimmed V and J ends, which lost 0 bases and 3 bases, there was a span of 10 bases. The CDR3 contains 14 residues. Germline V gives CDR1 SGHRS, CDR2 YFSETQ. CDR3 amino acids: CASSLEAGVYEQYF. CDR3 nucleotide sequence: TGCGCCAGCAGCTTGGAGGCAGGGGTCTACGAGCAGTACTTC. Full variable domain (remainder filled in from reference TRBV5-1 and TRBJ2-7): KAGVTQTPRYLIKTRGQQVTLSCSPISGHRSVSWYQQTPGQGLQFLFEYFSETQRNKGNFPGRFSGRQFSNSRSEMNVSTLELGDSALYLCASSLEAGVYEQYFGPGTRLTVT.

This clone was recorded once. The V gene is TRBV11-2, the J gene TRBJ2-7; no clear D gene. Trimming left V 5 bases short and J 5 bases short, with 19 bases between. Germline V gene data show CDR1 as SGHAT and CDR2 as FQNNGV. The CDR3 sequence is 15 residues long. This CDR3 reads CASSPLGEVMDEQYF. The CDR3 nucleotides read TGTGCCAGCAGCCCCCTAGGAGAGGTTATGGACGAGCAGTACTTC.

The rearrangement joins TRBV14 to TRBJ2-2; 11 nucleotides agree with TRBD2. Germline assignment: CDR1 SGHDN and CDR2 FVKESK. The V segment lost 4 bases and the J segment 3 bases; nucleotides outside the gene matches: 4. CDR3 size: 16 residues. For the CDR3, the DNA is TGTGCCAGCAGCCTACTAGCGGGAGTGTACACCGGGGAGCTGTTTTTT. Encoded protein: CASSLLAGVYTGELFF. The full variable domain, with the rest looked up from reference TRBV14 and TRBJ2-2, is EAGVTQFPSHSVIEKGQTVTLRCDPISGHDNLYWYRRVMGKEIKFLLHFVKESKQDESGMPNNRFLAERTGGTYSTLKVQPAELEDSGVYFCASSLLAGVYTGELFFGEGSRLTVL.

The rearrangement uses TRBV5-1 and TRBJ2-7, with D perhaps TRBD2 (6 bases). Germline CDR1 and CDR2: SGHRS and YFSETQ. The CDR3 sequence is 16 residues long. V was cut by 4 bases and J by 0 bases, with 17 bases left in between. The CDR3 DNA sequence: TGCGCCAGCAGCCTGACAGTTCAGCGGGCCTCCTACGAGCAGTACTTC. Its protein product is CASSLTVQRASYEQYF.

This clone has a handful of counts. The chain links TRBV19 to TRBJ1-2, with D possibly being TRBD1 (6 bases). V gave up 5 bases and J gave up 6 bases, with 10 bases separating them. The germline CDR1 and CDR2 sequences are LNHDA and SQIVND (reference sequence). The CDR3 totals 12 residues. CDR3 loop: CASSPGQNGYTF. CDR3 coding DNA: TGTGCCAGTAGTCCCGGACAGAATGGCTACACCTTC.

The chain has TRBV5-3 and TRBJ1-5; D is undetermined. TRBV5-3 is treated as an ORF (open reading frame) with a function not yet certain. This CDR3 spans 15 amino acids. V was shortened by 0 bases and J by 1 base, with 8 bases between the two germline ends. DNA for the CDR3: TGTGCCAGAAGCTTGGGCGGGAGAAGCAATCAGCCCCAGCATTTT. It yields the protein CARSLGGRSNQPQHF.

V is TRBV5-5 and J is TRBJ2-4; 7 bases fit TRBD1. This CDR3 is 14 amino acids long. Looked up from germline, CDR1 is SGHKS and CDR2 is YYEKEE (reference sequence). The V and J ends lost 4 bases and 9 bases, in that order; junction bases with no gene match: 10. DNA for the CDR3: TGTGCCAGCAGCGACCGGGACAGCTTTACCATTCAGTACTTC. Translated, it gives CASSDRDSFTIQYF.

CDR3 amino acids: CASAWTGGTEAFF. CDR3 sequence (DNA): TGTGCTAGTGCCTGGACAGGGGGCACTGAAGCTTTCTTT. This rearrangement joins TRBV12-5 to TRBJ1-1; TRBD1 matches 10 bases. J lost 4 bases, V lost 7 bases, and 3 bases had no gene match. Germline CDR1 reads LGHNT; CDR2 reads FRNRAP. The CDR3 sequence is 13 residues long.

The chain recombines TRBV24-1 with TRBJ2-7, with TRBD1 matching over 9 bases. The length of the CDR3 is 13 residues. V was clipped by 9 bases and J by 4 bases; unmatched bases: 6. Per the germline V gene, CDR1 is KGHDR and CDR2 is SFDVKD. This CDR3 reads CATPGQGPYEQYF. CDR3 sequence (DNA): TGTGCCACCCCGGGACAGGGACCGTACGAGCAGTACTTC.

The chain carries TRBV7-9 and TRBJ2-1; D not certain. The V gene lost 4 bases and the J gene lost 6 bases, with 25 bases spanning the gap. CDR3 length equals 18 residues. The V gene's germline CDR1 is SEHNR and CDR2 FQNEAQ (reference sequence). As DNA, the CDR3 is TGTGCCAGCAGCTCTAGTATGGCCTCCGCGAGTTTCGTCAATGAGCAGTTCTTC. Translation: CASSSSMASASFVNEQFF.

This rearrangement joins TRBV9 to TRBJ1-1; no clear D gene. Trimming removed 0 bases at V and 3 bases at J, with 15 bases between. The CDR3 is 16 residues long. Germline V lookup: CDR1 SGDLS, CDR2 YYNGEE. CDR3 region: CASSVAIGSLDTEAFF. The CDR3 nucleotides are TGTGCCAGCAGCGTAGCTATAGGGAGCTTGGACACTGAAGCTTTCTTT.

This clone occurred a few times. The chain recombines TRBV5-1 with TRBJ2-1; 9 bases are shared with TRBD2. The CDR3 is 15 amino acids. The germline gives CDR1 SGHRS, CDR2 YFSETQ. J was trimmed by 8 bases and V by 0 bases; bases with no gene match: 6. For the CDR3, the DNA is TGCGCCAGCAGCTTGGCTGGCGGGGGGGCCGATGAGCAGTTCTTC. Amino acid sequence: CASSLAGGGADEQFF.

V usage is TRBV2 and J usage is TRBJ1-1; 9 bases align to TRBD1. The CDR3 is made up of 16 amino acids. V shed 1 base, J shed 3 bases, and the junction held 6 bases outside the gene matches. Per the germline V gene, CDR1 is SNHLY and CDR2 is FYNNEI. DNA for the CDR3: TGTGCCAGCAGTGAAGTTCTACAGGGGGCTGACACTGAAGCTTTCTTT. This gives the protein CASSEVLQGADTEAFF.

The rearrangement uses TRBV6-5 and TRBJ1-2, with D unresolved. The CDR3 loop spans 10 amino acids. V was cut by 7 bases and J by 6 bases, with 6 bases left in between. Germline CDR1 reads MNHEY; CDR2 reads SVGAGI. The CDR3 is CASNADGYTF. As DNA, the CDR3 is TGTGCCAGCAACGCGGATGGCTACACCTTC.

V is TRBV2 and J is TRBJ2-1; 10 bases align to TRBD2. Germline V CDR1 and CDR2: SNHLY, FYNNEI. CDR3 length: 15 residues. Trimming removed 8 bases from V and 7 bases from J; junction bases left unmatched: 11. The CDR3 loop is CASSPRTSGTNEQFF. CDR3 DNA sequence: TGTGCCAGCTCCCCCAGAACTAGCGGGACGAATGAGCAGTTCTTC.

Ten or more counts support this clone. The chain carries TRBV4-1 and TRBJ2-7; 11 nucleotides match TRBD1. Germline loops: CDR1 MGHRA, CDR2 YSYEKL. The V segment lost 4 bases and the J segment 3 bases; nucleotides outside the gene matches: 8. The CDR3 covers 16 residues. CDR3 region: CASSRTGGSPFYEQYF. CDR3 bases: TGCGCCAGCAGCCGGACAGGGGGCAGCCCTTTCTACGAGCAGTACTTC.

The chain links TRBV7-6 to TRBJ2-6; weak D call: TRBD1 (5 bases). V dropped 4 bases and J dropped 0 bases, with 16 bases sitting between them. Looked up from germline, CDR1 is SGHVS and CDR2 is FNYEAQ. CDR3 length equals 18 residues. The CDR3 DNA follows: TGTGCCAGCAGCTCTGACCCCCAGGGTAGCTCTGGGGCCAACGTCCTGACTTTC. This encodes CASSSDPQGSSGANVLTF.

The CDR3, as DNA: TGTGCCAGCAGCCCCCGGGACTCTGGAAACACCATATATTTT. Protein product: CASSPRDSGNTIYF. This rearrangement joins TRBV7-3 to TRBJ1-3; D remains ambiguous. CDR1 is SGHTA, CDR2 FQGTGA, per germline. The germline V and J ends were trimmed by 5 bases and 0 bases, with 8 bases remaining between them. The CDR3 contains 14 residues.

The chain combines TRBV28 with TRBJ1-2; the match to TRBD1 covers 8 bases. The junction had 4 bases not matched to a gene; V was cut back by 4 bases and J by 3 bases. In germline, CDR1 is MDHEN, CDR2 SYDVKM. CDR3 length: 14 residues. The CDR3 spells CASSSSGGDYGYTF. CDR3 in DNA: TGTGCCAGCAGTTCCTCAGGGGGCGACTATGGCTACACCTTC.

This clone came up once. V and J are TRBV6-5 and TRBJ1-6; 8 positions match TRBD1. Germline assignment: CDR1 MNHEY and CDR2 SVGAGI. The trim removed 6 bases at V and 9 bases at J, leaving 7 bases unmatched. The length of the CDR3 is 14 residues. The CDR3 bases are TGTGCCAGCAGCCCGGACAGGGTGATTTCACCCCTCCACTTT. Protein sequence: CASSPDRVISPLHF.

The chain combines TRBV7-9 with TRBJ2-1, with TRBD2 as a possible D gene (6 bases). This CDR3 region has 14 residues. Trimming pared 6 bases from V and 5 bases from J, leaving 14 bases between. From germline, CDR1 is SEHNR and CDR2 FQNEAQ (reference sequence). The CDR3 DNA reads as TGTGCCAGCAGACCTAGCGAGGTCAACAATGAGCAGTTCTTC. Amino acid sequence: CASRPSEVNNEQFF.